The 10 T cell receptor beta chains below were found in one sample sequenced in a study of long-term antiretroviral therapy in people with HIV. At survey level, the immunoSEQ assay was run in its v3.0 version. Measured with immunoSEQ multiplex PCR; TCRdb has only the in-frame clones, and not every one. The sample has just over 20,000 clones; almost 85% are singletons. This specimen was unsorted PBMCs, taken 0.5 years after starting antiretroviral therapy. The receptors come from a man aged 18 to 29 with HIV.

The rearrangement uses TRBV10-3 and TRBJ2-7; unclear D gene. CDR3 length: 14 residues. From germline, CDR1 is ENHRY and CDR2 SYGVKD. V lost 0 bases, J lost 2 bases, and 8 bases lay in between. The CDR3 region has the DNA TGTGCCATCAGTGAGTCTGGATCCACCTACGAGCAGTACTTC. Its translation is CAISESGSTYEQYF.

In its sample, this clone was seen a few times. This chain links TRBV7-9 with TRBJ2-7; D unclear. The CDR3 has 12 amino acids. The germline CDR1 and CDR2 sequences are SEHNR and FQNEAQ (reference sequence). V was trimmed by 5 bases and J by 3 bases, leaving 8 bases between them. CDR3 amino acids: CASSTNGYEQYF. The CDR3 nucleotides read TGTGCCAGCAGCACAAACGGCTACGAGCAGTACTTC.

V and J are TRBV5-4 and TRBJ1-3; weak D call: TRBD1 (6 bases). The CDR3 contains 16 residues. V was cut by 4 bases and J by 0 bases, with 14 bases left in between. The germline V gene has CDR1 SGHNT and CDR2 YYREEE (reference sequence). The CDR3 sequence is CASSTWTEYSGNTIYF. For the CDR3, the DNA is TGTGCCAGCAGCACGTGGACAGAGTACTCTGGAAACACCATATATTTT.

The chain is built from TRBV5-6 and TRBJ1-4; 12 bases are shared with TRBD1. V lost 2 bases and J lost 7; bases outside the gene matches: 3. The CDR3 runs to 15 residues. Looked up from germline, CDR1 is SGHDT and CDR2 is YYEEEE. This CDR3 reads CASSFGTGGFEKLFF. CDR3 DNA: TGTGCCAGCAGCTTCGGGACAGGGGGCTTTGAAAAACTGTTTTTT.

The table lists this clone with a few counts. The V call is TRBV19, the J call TRBJ1-5; D is perhaps TRBD1 (5 bases). This CDR3 is 15 amino acids long. V was cut by 3 bases and J by 7 bases, with 16 bases left in between. Germline lookup yields CDR1 LNHDA and CDR2 SQIVND (reference sequence). The CDR3 reads CASSIPRDLSQPQHF. In nucleotides, the CDR3 is TGTGCCAGTAGTATTCCCAGGGACCTAAGCCAGCCCCAGCATTTT. Using reference TRBV19 and TRBJ1-5 for the parts outside the CDR3, the full variable domain is DGGITQSPKYLFRKEGQNVTLSCEQNLNHDAMYWYRQDPGQGLRLIYYSQIVNDFQKGDIAEGYSVSREKKESFPLTVTSAQKNPTAFYLCASSIPRDLSQPQHFGDGTRLSIL.

This sequence joins TRBV5-4 and TRBJ2-3; TRBD2 agrees at 14 bases. CDR1 and CDR2 (germline): SGHNT, YYREEE (reference sequence). J was trimmed by 6 bases and V by 0 bases; bases with no gene match: 9. The CDR3 contains 18 residues. The chain's CDR3 is CASSLAGLAGGGSDTQYF. The DNA for the CDR3 is TGTGCCAGCAGCTTGGCAGGACTAGCGGGAGGAGGTTCGGATACGCAGTATTTT.

The chain uses TRBV28 and TRBJ1-1; D gene uncertain. The length of the CDR3 is 14 residues. V lost 5 bases and J lost 0, with 10 bases in between. The germline CDR1 and CDR2 sequences are MDHEN and SYDVKM. The CDR3 sequence is CASSPTGLNTEAFF. For the CDR3, the DNA is TGTGCCAGCAGTCCCACGGGATTGAACACTGAAGCTTTCTTT.

V usage is TRBV2 and J usage is TRBJ1-5; possibly TRBD1 for D (5 bases). Germline lookup yields CDR1 SNHLY and CDR2 FYNNEI. The CDR3 has 18 residues. V lost 4 bases and J lost 1, with 20 bases in between. CDR3 protein: CASSGSVGGLGSNQPQHF. The CDR3 DNA sequence: TGTGCCAGCAGTGGGAGTGTCGGGGGTCTGGGAAGCAATCAGCCCCAGCATTTT. The whole variable domain, filled in from reference TRBV2 and TRBJ1-5, reads EPEVTQTPSHQVTQMGQEVILRCVPISNHLYFYWYRQILGQKVEFLVSFYNNEISEKSEIFDDQFSVERPDGSNFTLKIRSTKLEDSAMYFCASSGSVGGLGSNQPQHFGDGTRLSIL.

V and J are TRBV28 and TRBJ2-7; TRBD1 aligns across 9 bases. The length of the CDR3 is 15 residues. Trimming cost V 3 bases and J 2 bases; bases outside gene matches: 5. The germline V gene encodes CDR1 MDHEN and CDR2 SYDVKM. CDR3 sequence reads: CASSFDRGRTYEQYF. The CDR3 DNA reads TGTGCCAGCAGTTTCGACAGGGGGAGGACCTACGAGCAGTACTTC.

This clone was found a few times. This chain connects TRBV27 to TRBJ2-7, with 8 bases matching TRBD1. The J segment lost 7 bases and the V segment lost 6 bases, leaving 2 bases of the junction unmatched. The CDR3 spans 11 residues. Germline CDR1 is MNHEY and CDR2 is SMNVEV (reference sequence). DNA of the CDR3: TGTGCCAGCAGCGACAGGGGTGAGCAGTACTTC. As protein: CASSDRGEQYF.